A single sample gave rise to the 28 T cell receptor beta chains below, sequenced in a study of blood T cell repertoires in COVID-19. Profiling relied on immunoSEQ multiplex PCR, and the TCRdb table lists in-frame clones only, not all of them. The table includes approximately 300,000 clones, 80% to 90% detected once. The sample taken for sequencing was PBMCs or T cells enriched from blood (not recorded which). Receptors were obtained from a woman under 30 who had recovered from COVID-19.

This clone was found once. The genes are TRBV10-3 and TRBJ2-7, with D possibly being TRBD2 (5 bases). Germline values: CDR1 ENHRY, CDR2 SYGVKD. The CDR3 contains 16 residues. Trimming shortened V by 3 bases and J by 5 bases, and 20 bases separated the two germline ends. CDR3 in DNA: TGTGCCATCAGTGAAGTCCCTGGAGGACGGTCCCACGAGCAGTACTTC. Protein product: CAISEVPGGRSHEQYF.

This rearrangement joins TRBV5-1 to TRBJ1-4; a weak D match, TRBD1 (6 bases). V was pared by 0 bases and J by 7 bases, with 13 bases between. CDR1 and CDR2 from the germline V gene are SGHRS and YFSETQ. This CDR3 spans 15 amino acids. The CDR3 reads CASSLEAGEGEKLFF. In DNA form, the CDR3 reads TGCGCCAGCAGCTTGGAGGCAGGGGAGGGTGAAAAACTGTTTTTT.

J is TRBJ2-7 and V is TRBV10-3; the match to TRBD1 covers 7 bases. V trimming: 6 bases; J trimming: 3 bases; junction bases outside the gene matches: 8. This CDR3 is built from 14 residues. CDR1 is ENHRY and CDR2 is SYGVKD in the germline V gene. CDR3 sequence (DNA): TGTGCCATCAGGGCTGACAGGGTCGGCTACGAGCAGTACTTC. Its translation is CAIRADRVGYEQYF.

The rearrangement uses TRBV9 and TRBJ2-2, with TRBD1 matching 9 bases. In germline, CDR1 is SGDLS, CDR2 YYNGEE. The trim removed 0 bases at V and 3 bases at J, leaving 3 bases unmatched. This CDR3 has 16 residues. The CDR3 coding sequence is TGTGCCAGCAGCGTAGATACAGGGGGCCACACCGGGGAGCTGTTTTTT. Translating it yields CASSVDTGGHTGELFF.

The V call is TRBV3-1 (or the pseudogene TRBV3-2), the J call TRBJ2-5; D is possibly TRBD1 (6 bases). This CDR3 has 15 residues. The V and J ends lost 0 bases and 7 bases respectively, with 15 bases between them. Germline V CDR1 and CDR2: LGHDT, YNNKEL (reference sequence). The CDR3, as DNA: TGTGCCAGCAGCCAAGATCTGGCAGGGGCGGGGACCCAGTACTTC. This translates into CASSQDLAGAGTQYF.

The count of this clone is one. This sequence joins TRBV18 and TRBJ1-1; D is unresolved. V lost 5 bases, J lost 3 bases, and 10 bases lay in between. This CDR3 comprises 13 residues. CDR1 KGHSH and CDR2 LQKENI come from the germline V gene. The CDR3 sequence: CASSSTEYTEAFF. Written as DNA, the CDR3 is TGTGCCAGCTCATCGACGGAGTACACTGAAGCTTTCTTT.

The genes are TRBV4-1 and TRBJ2-3, with 9 bases aligning to TRBD2. With V trimmed by 0 bases and J by 6 bases, 7 bases remained unmatched. This CDR3 spans 16 amino acids. Germline V lookup: CDR1 MGHRA, CDR2 YSYEKL. Written as DNA, the CDR3 is TGCGCCAGCAGCCAAGACGAAGGGACTAGCTCCGATACGCAGTATTTT. Encoded protein: CASSQDEGTSSDTQYF.

The chain combines TRBV10-1 with TRBJ1-3; TRBD1 might be the D (6 bases). This CDR3 has 13 residues. CDR1 is WNHNN and CDR2 is SYGVQD in the germline V gene (reference sequence). V lost 5 bases and J lost 5, with 10 bases in between. Here the CDR3 DNA reads TGCGCCAGCAGTCCGGACAGCCGAAACACCATATATTTT. It codes for CASSPDSRNTIYF.

V usage is TRBV19 and J usage is TRBJ1-4; TRBD1 matches 10 bases. The CDR3 has 14 amino acids. After removal of 5 bases from V and 5 bases from J, the junction contained 2 bases not matched to a gene. Germline-derived CDR1 and CDR2 are LNHDA and SQIVND (reference sequence). DNA of the CDR3: TGTGCCAGTAGTTGGGACAGGGGAAATGAAAAACTGTTTTTT. Translation gives CASSWDRGNEKLFF.

A single count supports this clone. The rearrangement joins TRBV9 to TRBJ2-1, with D perhaps matching TRBD2 (6 bases). The CDR3 is 14 amino acids. Germline assignment: CDR1 SGDLS and CDR2 YYNGEE. V shed 0 bases and J shed 12 bases, with 16 bases lying between them. CDR3 nucleotides: TGTGCCAGCAGCGTAGCTATGGAGGGAAGAGGGCAGTTCTTC. This sequence encodes CASSVAMEGRGQFF.

CDR3 amino acids: CASSARQGLGYGYTF. The CDR3 DNA is TGTGCCAGCAGCGCGCGACAGGGCTTGGGCTATGGCTACACCTTC. J is TRBJ1-2 and V is TRBV11-1, with 7 bases aligning to TRBD1. The CDR3 is 15 amino acids. The ends lost 5 bases at V and 4 bases at J; junction bases unmatched: 10. Germline V gives CDR1 SGHAT, CDR2 FQDESV (reference sequence).

This sequence joins TRBV28 and TRBJ1-3; the D gene is possibly TRBD1 (6 bases). Germline CDR1 reads MDHEN; CDR2 reads SYDVKM. CDR3 size: 14 residues. V was shortened by 5 bases and J by 2 bases, with 10 bases between the two germline ends. The CDR3 bases are TGTGCCAGCAGTCCAGGGGTGCCTGGAAACACCATATATTTT. Amino acid sequence: CASSPGVPGNTIYF.

The V call is TRBV6-1, the J call TRBJ1-1; maybe TRBD1 (6 bases). CDR1 and CDR2 (germline): MNHNS, SASEGT. This CDR3 has 13 residues. Trimming took 2 bases from V and 10 from J, leaving 14 bases between them. CDR3 residues: CASSEKTGGSAFF. CDR3 DNA: TGTGCCAGCAGTGAAAAGACAGGCGGTTCAGCTTTCTTT.

This rearrangement joins TRBV27 to TRBJ1-5; D call uncertain. V lost 4 bases to trimming and J lost 4 bases, with 5 bases between them. Germline lookup yields CDR1 MNHEY and CDR2 SMNVEV (reference sequence). The CDR3 covers 12 residues. This CDR3 is CASSSFNQPQHF. CDR3 bases: TGTGCCAGCAGTTCCTTTAATCAGCCCCAGCATTTT.

In nucleotides, the CDR3 is TGTGCCAGCAGCTCCCGGGACAGGGATAGCTATGGCTACACCTTC. It encodes CASSSRDRDSYGYTF. V is TRBV7-2 and J is TRBJ1-2; 9 bases line up with TRBD1. This CDR3 has 15 residues. V gave up 4 bases and J gave up 4 bases; unmatched junction bases: 7. Germline CDR1 is SGHTA and CDR2 is FQGNSA.

This sequence joins TRBV5-1 and TRBJ2-6; D possibly corresponds to TRBD1 (5 bases). The CDR3 spans 15 residues. V lost 5 bases, J lost 2 bases, and 11 bases lay in between. Germline loops: CDR1 SGHRS, CDR2 YFSETQ. The CDR3 reads CASSLDSPGANVLTF. The CDR3 DNA is TGCGCCAGCAGTCTCGACAGTCCTGGGGCCAACGTCCTGACTTTC.

The chain has TRBV5-1 and TRBJ2-7; weak D call: TRBD2 (5 bases). Trimming took 0 bases from V and 3 from J, leaving 10 bases between them. Germline V lookup: CDR1 SGHRS, CDR2 YFSETQ. CDR3 length equals 14 residues. The CDR3 sequence: CASSLEAVSYEQYF. CDR3 DNA: TGCGCCAGCAGCTTGGAAGCGGTCAGCTACGAGCAGTACTTC.

The V gene is TRBV6-1, the J gene TRBJ1-3, with 9 bases lining up with TRBD1. Trimming at V came to 3 bases and at J to 2 bases, leaving 5 bases not matched to a gene. The CDR3 length is 16 residues. Germline V lookup: CDR1 MNHNS, CDR2 SASEGT. The CDR3 region has the DNA TGTGCCAGCAGTGACCTACAGGGGGCTACTGGAAACACCATATATTTT. It codes for CASSDLQGATGNTIYF.

The chain has TRBV7-8 and TRBJ1-2; 8 bases are shared with TRBD1. The CDR3 is made up of 15 amino acids. With 2 bases clipped from V and 3 bases from J, the junction kept 5 bases outside the gene matches. Germline V lookup: CDR1 SGHVS, CDR2 FQNEAQ. This CDR3 reads CASSLSGRGHYGYTF. The DNA of the CDR3 is TGTGCCAGCAGCTTATCGGGCAGGGGGCACTATGGCTACACCTTC. Complete variable domain (other parts from reference TRBV7-8 and TRBJ1-2): GAGVSQSPRYKVAKRGQDVALRCDPISGHVSLFWYQQALGQGPEFLTYFQNEAQLDKSGLPSDRFFAERPEGSVSTLKIQRTQQEDSAVYLCASSLSGRGHYGYTFGSGTRLTVV.

The gene calls are TRBV11-2 and TRBJ2-3; possible D gene TRBD2, 5 bases. CDR1 and CDR2 from the germline V gene are SGHAT and FQNNGV. The CDR3 runs 15 residues. V was clipped by 0 bases and J by 2 bases, with 9 bases between them. The CDR3 here is CASSLESGFTDTQYF. The CDR3 coding sequence is TGTGCCAGCAGCTTAGAAAGCGGTTTCACAGATACGCAGTATTTT.

This rearrangement joins TRBV28 to TRBJ1-2; D not certain. CDR1 MDHEN and CDR2 SYDVKM come from the germline V gene. The V and J ends lost 2 bases and 7 bases respectively, with 11 bases between them. CDR3 length: 13 amino acids. The DNA of the CDR3 is TGTGCCAGCAGTTTAGGCCCAAATGGTGGCTACACCTTC. It codes for CASSLGPNGGYTF.

The CDR3 reads CASSTEGRNTEAFF. Here the CDR3 DNA reads TGTGCCAGCAGCACCGAGGGCCGGAACACTGAAGCTTTCTTT. The V and J genes are TRBV7-3 and TRBJ1-1; no firm D call. CDR3 size: 14 residues. Germline V gene sequence: CDR1 SGHTA, CDR2 FQGTGA. V lost 5 bases, J lost 1 base, and 11 bases lay in between.

This clone was detected a few times. V gene TRBV29-1 combines with J gene TRBJ2-7; D remains unclear. In germline, CDR1 is SQVTM, CDR2 ANQGSEA. The CDR3 contains 13 residues. The ends were cut back, 3 bases at V and 0 bases at J, with 9 bases in the middle. The DNA for the CDR3 is TGCAGCGTTGACGACAAGAGCTCCTACGAGCAGTACTTC. This codes for CSVDDKSSYEQYF.

The gene calls are TRBV9 and TRBJ2-3; D is unresolved. V gave up 4 bases and J gave up 1 base, with 10 bases separating them. Germline loops: CDR1 SGDLS, CDR2 YYNGEE. This CDR3 has 14 amino acids. The CDR3, as DNA: TGTGCCAGCAGCCCCGGTGATGGCACAGATACGCAGTATTTT. Translation: CASSPGDGTDTQYF.

The rearrangement links TRBV5-1 to TRBJ2-1; 14 positions agree with TRBD2. Germline-derived CDR1 and CDR2 are SGHRS and YFSETQ. The CDR3 extends over 17 amino acids. Trimming took 1 base from V and 7 from J; bases not matched to a gene: 7. CDR3 amino acids: CASSLPGTSGSSNEQFF. The CDR3 nucleotides are TGCGCCAGCAGCTTGCCCGGGACTAGCGGGAGTTCGAATGAGCAGTTCTTC.

The gene calls are TRBV6-5 and TRBJ2-7; 8 nucleotides line up with TRBD2. Trimming at V came to 6 bases and at J to 0 bases, leaving 7 bases not matched to a gene. The germline V gene encodes CDR1 MNHEY and CDR2 SVGAGI. There are 15 residues in the CDR3. The CDR3 here is CASRKGAGDSYEQYF. CDR3 DNA: TGTGCCAGCAGGAAAGGAGCGGGGGACTCCTACGAGCAGTACTTC.

In this sample, this clone turned up a few times. The chain is built from TRBV24-1 and TRBJ1-2, with no clear D. The V end was cut by 5 bases, the J end by 8 bases, with 8 bases between. The CDR3 has 11 amino acids. Germline loops: CDR1 KGHDR, CDR2 SFDVKD. The DNA for the CDR3 is TGTGCCACCAGTGGTGGGAGCGGCTACACCTTC. It codes for CATSGGSGYTF.

This sequence joins TRBV12-5 and TRBJ1-1; the D is unclear. Germline V gene lookup returns CDR1 LGHNT and CDR2 FRNRAP. V lost 6 bases and J lost 1, with 6 bases in between. This CDR3 is built from 12 residues. Written as DNA, the CDR3 is TGTGCTAGTGGACAAACGAACACTGAAGCTTTCTTT. Protein product: CASGQTNTEAFF.